This section outlines one T cell receptor (beta chain) sequence together with its context. Antigen: not known. The source of the sample is a study of shared clonotypes between healthy human individuals. Study outcomes and limitations: Shared clonotypes: 4.5% to 5% naive CD4, around 3.5% naive CD8, about 2.5% memory CD4, roughly 0.4% memory CD8.

The test was conducted at deep level. Data came from immunoSEQ multiplex PCR; TCRdb stores just in-frame clones and leaves some out. Among 2 million or so clones listed, around 95% were seen once. CDR1 SEHNR and CDR2 FQNEAQ come from the germline V gene (reference sequence). This CDR3 has 15 residues. V lost 4 bases to trimming and J lost 5 bases; unmatched junction nucleotides: 10. The sample taken for sequencing was naive CD4+ T cells sorted from blood. The subset denotes: CD45RA+ positively selected. The chain links TRBV7-9 to TRBJ2-5; 7 bases align to TRBD1. This clonotype was sampled from a man aged 18 to 30 in good health. CDR3 sequence: CASSSPWTGGETQYF. The CDR3 coding sequence is TGTGCCAGCAGCTCACCCTGGACAGGCGGCGAGACCCAGTACTTC.